These 19 T cell receptor beta chains originate from one sample sequenced in a study of CD8+ T cells in alopecia areata. RNA, once extracted, was reverse transcribed into cDNA for use as the sequencing template. Libraries were prepared by immunoSEQ multiplex PCR; TCRdb keeps only in-frame clonotypes and omits some of them. The table records 150,000 to 200,000 clones, approximately 50% of them present only once. The treatment: oral pan-JAK inhibitor, 5-10 mg twice daily. Source: CD8+ T cells sorted from blood, taken at week 52, from a patient treated with tofacitinib. All receptors derive from a human donor with alopecia areata.

This clone showed up just a few times. The chain recombines TRBV28 with TRBJ1-5; D may be TRBD1 (5 bases). From germline, CDR1 is MDHEN and CDR2 SYDVKM. V was shortened by 2 bases and J by 0 bases, with 11 bases between the two germline ends. CDR3 length: 16 amino acids. The CDR3 nucleotides read TGTGCCAGCAGTTTAGTGGGGGGTGATAGCAATCAGCCCCAGCATTTT. Protein sequence: CASSLVGGDSNQPQHF.

The genes are TRBV7-9 and TRBJ2-5; TRBD1 might be the D (5 bases). Germline CDR1 and CDR2: SEHNR and FQNEAQ (reference sequence). The length of the CDR3 is 13 residues. The ends were cut back, 5 bases at V and 4 bases at J, with 11 bases in the middle. This CDR3 reads CASSGDSRETQYF. The CDR3 DNA follows: TGTGCCAGCAGCGGCGACAGTCGAGAGACCCAGTACTTC.

The gene calls are TRBV7-6 and TRBJ1-6; no definite D call. Germline CDR1 reads SGHVS; CDR2 reads FNYEAQ. Trimming took off 1 base at V and 6 bases at J, with 25 bases between the two ends. This CDR3 is 20 amino acids long. The CDR3 reads CASSLGGGLGSEDRNSPLHF. CDR3 bases: TGTGCCAGCAGCTTAGGTGGCGGGCTAGGGAGCGAGGATCGTAATTCACCCCTCCACTTT.

The sample holds a few counts of this clone. The junction does not match germline at one end; this may be a read error. This chain uses TRBV10-3 with TRBJ1-1; TRBD1 agrees at 8 bases. Germline lookup yields CDR1 ENHRY and CDR2 SYGVKD. The CDR3 consists of 13 residues. Written as DNA, the CDR3 is TGTGCCGTCAGGACAGGGAGGAACACTGAAGCTTTCTTT. Its translation is CAVRTGRNTEAFF.

A few counts support this clone. This chain connects TRBV6-6 to TRBJ1-4; 8 positions match TRBD1. Trimming took 6 bases from V and 8 from J; bases not matched to a gene: 8. CDR1 and CDR2 (germline): MNHNY, SVGAGI (reference sequence). This CDR3 has 14 residues. The CDR3 DNA reads TGTGCCAGCAGCGAGGACAGGGCTGGAGAAAAACTGTTTTTT. Its translation is CASSEDRAGEKLFF.

The chain uses TRBV19 and TRBJ1-1; the D gene is possibly TRBD1 (5 bases). Germline V gives CDR1 LNHDA, CDR2 SQIVND (reference sequence). Trimming took off 6 bases at V and 5 bases at J, with 10 bases between the two ends. The CDR3 loop spans 12 amino acids. CDR3 nucleotide sequence: TGTGCCAGTAGGGCGGGACCTACTGAAGCTTTCTTT. Its protein is CASRAGPTEAFF.

The V and J genes are TRBV11-3 and TRBJ1-1; no clear D gene. V lost 4 bases to trimming and J lost 5 bases, with 11 bases between them. Per the germline V gene, CDR1 is SGHNT and CDR2 is YENEEA. This CDR3 is 13 amino acids long. CDR3 protein: CASSSPGETEAFF. CDR3 DNA: TGTGCCAGCAGCTCCCCAGGTGAGACTGAAGCTTTCTTT.

The CDR3 bases are TGTGCCAGCAGCGCCGCCGGACTAGCGGCGGCAGATACGCAGTATTTT. It is translated as CASSAAGLAAADTQYF. V usage is TRBV7-8 and J usage is TRBJ2-3; TRBD2 aligns across 10 bases. Per the germline V gene, CDR1 is SGHVS and CDR2 is FQNEAQ. This CDR3 region has 16 residues. The trim removed 5 bases at V and 4 bases at J, leaving 9 bases unmatched.

The chain links TRBV4-1 to TRBJ2-7, with D possibly TRBD2 on 6 matching bases. The V end was cut by 0 bases, the J end by 4 bases, with 13 bases between. In germline, CDR1 is MGHRA, CDR2 YSYEKL. The CDR3 has 15 residues. The CDR3 region has the DNA TGCGCCAGCAGCCAAGACCCTCCTGGGGGGTACGAGCAGTACTTC. Amino acid sequence: CASSQDPPGGYEQYF.

This clone was detected a few times. A far larger clone differs by one base, so this is likely a read error. Here the CDR3 reads CAISDRDTGELFF. The DNA of the CDR3 is TGTGCCATCAGTGACAGGGACACCGGGGAGCTGTTTTTT. The V gene is TRBV10-3, the J gene TRBJ2-2, with TRBD1 as a possible D gene (5 bases). The CDR3 totals 13 residues. CDR1 is ENHRY, CDR2 SYGVKD, per germline. V gave up 3 bases and J gave up 3 bases, with 5 bases separating them.

This clone has just a few counts. The CDR3 reads CATSSPTSPSTDTQYF. The DNA of the CDR3 is TGTGCCACCAGCAGTCCGACTAGCCCGAGCACAGATACGCAGTATTTT. The V gene is TRBV15, the J gene TRBJ2-3; 7 nucleotides agree with TRBD2. Germline trimming cut 3 bases from V and 0 bases from J; bases unmatched to any gene: 6. This CDR3 has 16 residues. The V gene's germline CDR1 is LNHNV and CDR2 YYDKDF (reference sequence).

The CDR3 nucleotides are TGTGCCAGCAGTTTATCCACGTACTACGAGCAGTACTTC. Translated, it gives CASSLSTYYEQYF. This chain joins TRBV27 and TRBJ2-7; D is ambiguous. Germline V gives CDR1 MNHEY, CDR2 SMNVEV (reference sequence). Trimming took off 0 bases at V and 3 bases at J, with 6 bases between the two ends. This CDR3 is 13 amino acids long.

The sample holds one count of this clone. The J gene is TRBJ2-2, the V gene TRBV9; no firm D call. Germline CDR1 and CDR2: SGDLS and YYNGEE. V lost 0 bases and J 4 bases, leaving 22 bases between the germline ends. The CDR3 loop spans 19 amino acids. In DNA form, the CDR3 reads TGTGCCAGCAGCGTAGCTGGGTCCCCAAGCCCCGGTGTCACCGGGGAGCTGTTTTTT. Translating it yields CASSVAGSPSPGVTGELFF.

The chain employs TRBV2 and TRBJ1-4, with TRBD1 identical over 7 bases. The V gene end was trimmed by 4 bases and the J gene end by 5 bases; junction bases not matched to a gene: 1. Germline lookup yields CDR1 SNHLY and CDR2 FYNNEI. The CDR3 has 13 residues. As DNA, the CDR3 is TGTGCCAGCAGTGCAGGGGGAAATGAAAAACTGTTTTTT. Protein product: CASSAGGNEKLFF. The variable domain in full, with the rest retrieved from reference TRBV2 and TRBJ1-4, is EPEVTQTPSHQVTQMGQEVILRCVPISNHLYFYWYRQILGQKVEFLVSFYNNEISEKSEIFDDQFSVERPDGSNFTLKIRSTKLEDSAMYFCASSAGGNEKLFFGSGTQLSVL.

The rearrangement joins TRBV5-6 to TRBJ1-5, with D unresolved. Deletions cut 2 bases from V and 7 bases from J, with 13 bases between. This CDR3 region has 14 residues. CDR1 and CDR2 (germline): SGHDT, YYEEEE. The CDR3 is CASSFGSGHQPQHF. The CDR3 nucleotides are TGTGCCAGCAGCTTTGGGTCAGGTCACCAGCCCCAGCATTTT.

About this clone itself: In the same sample, other DNA sequences code for this CDR3. V usage is TRBV5-1 and J usage is TRBJ2-5; 7 positions match TRBD1. The CDR3 is 14 amino acids. In germline, CDR1 is SGHRS, CDR2 YFSETQ. Trimming took 5 bases from V and 2 from J; bases not matched to a gene: 6. The CDR3 protein is CASSPGQRQETQYF. In DNA form, the CDR3 reads TGCGCCAGCAGTCCGGGACAGAGACAAGAGACCCAGTACTTC.

The chain is built from TRBV30 and TRBJ1-6; 9 nucleotides align to TRBD1. V gave up 1 base and J gave up 7 bases; unmatched junction bases: 2. The CDR3 has 14 amino acids. CDR1 and CDR2 (germline): GTSNPN, SVGIG (reference sequence). The CDR3 here is CAWSEGTGNSPLHF. The CDR3 nucleotides read TGTGCCTGGAGTGAAGGGACAGGGAATTCACCCCTCCACTTT.

This chain connects TRBV5-1 to TRBJ2-7; TRBD1 aligns across 10 bases. There are 13 residues in the CDR3. From germline, CDR1 is SGHRS and CDR2 YFSETQ. J was trimmed by 4 bases and V by 5 bases; bases with no gene match: 3. CDR3 coding DNA: TGCGCCAGCAGAGGGGACAGGGGTTACGAGCAGTACTTC. Its translation is CASRGDRGYEQYF.

This clone was found a few times. This sequence joins TRBV4-2 and TRBJ2-6; D gene uncertain. Trimming removed 2 bases at V and 5 bases at J, with 10 bases between. The germline V gene encodes CDR1 LGHNA and CDR2 YNFKEQ. This CDR3 comprises 15 residues. CDR3: CASSQLVPRANVLTF. The CDR3 DNA reads TGTGCCAGCAGCCAACTTGTACCGCGGGCCAACGTCCTGACTTTC.